This T cell receptor beta chain was found in a study of blood T cell repertoires in COVID-19. Looking at the study overall: The analysed material was cDNA or gDNA that came from T cells, B-cell-depleted T cells, or PBMCs.

Sequencing was performed with immunoSEQ multiplex PCR; in TCRdb, only in-frame clones are kept and a portion is missing. This sample has around 270,000 clones, with more than 85% found just once. The Seattle patients, enrolled during active infection, were followed longitudinally. The length of the CDR3 is 15 residues. Trimming removed 5 bases from V and 1 base from J; junction bases left unmatched: 6. Germline V gene data show CDR1 as SEHNR and CDR2 as FQNEAQ (reference sequence). The gene calls are TRBV7-9 and TRBJ2-5; 8 bases map to TRBD1. The clonotype originates from a person aged 18 to 30 with COVID-19, enrolled during active disease. Sequencing was performed on peripheral blood. CDR3 in amino acids: CASSPPGQGQETQYF. The CDR3 nucleotides are TGTGCCAGCAGCCCCCCCGGACAGGGCCAAGAGACCCAGTACTTC.